These 12 T cell receptor beta chains originate from one sample sequenced in a study of blood T cell repertoires in COVID-19. TCRdb keeps only in-frame clones here, not all; method: immunoSEQ multiplex PCR. The sample includes about 55,000 clones, roughly 80% of them seen just once. Sequenced sample: peripheral blood. The receptors derive from a human donor in a cohort sampled during active or convalescent COVID-19.

V is TRBV6-5 and J is TRBJ1-1, with TRBD1 matching 7 bases. Trimming at V came to 6 bases and at J to 4 bases, leaving 5 bases not matched to a gene. Germline assignment: CDR1 MNHEY and CDR2 SVGAGI. The CDR3 spans 13 residues. The CDR3 DNA is TGTGCCAGCAGCCAGACAGGGACCACTGAAGCTTTCTTT. It yields the protein CASSQTGTTEAFF.

The rearrangement links TRBV19 to TRBJ2-5; possibly TRBD2 for D (5 bases). CDR1 is LNHDA and CDR2 is SQIVND in the germline V gene (reference sequence). V was pared by 6 bases and J by 1 base, with 9 bases between. The CDR3 is 13 amino acids. CDR3 region: CASSRGPQETQYF. The CDR3 DNA follows: TGTGCCAGTAGCCGGGGTCCCCAAGAGACCCAGTACTTC.

The CDR3 spells CASRATRDSVETQYF. In DNA, the CDR3 is TGTGCCAGCAGGGCGACTAGAGATTCGGTGGAGACCCAGTACTTC. This chain links TRBV3-1 (or the pseudogene TRBV3-2) with TRBJ2-5; D might be TRBD2 (6 bases). The CDR3 length is 15 residues. Germline V lookup: CDR1 LGHDT, CDR2 YNNKEL (reference sequence). Trimming took off 6 bases at V and 5 bases at J, with 19 bases between the two ends.

The rearrangement uses TRBV21-1 and TRBJ1-2. TRBV21-1 is shown as a pseudogene. The CDR3 length is 15 residues. DNA for the CDR3: TGTGCCAGCAGCAAAGGAGGAGGAGGGCAAGGGGGCTACACCTTC. It is translated as CASSKGGGGQGGYTF.

V gene TRBV15 combines with J gene TRBJ1-1; TRBD1 is a possible D gene (5 bases). CDR1 and CDR2 (germline): LNHNV, YYDKDF (reference sequence). This CDR3 region has 14 residues. Trimming cost V 0 bases and J 3 bases, with 8 bases left between them. CDR3 in amino acids: CATSRDQGYTEAFF. The CDR3 nucleotides are TGTGCCACCAGCAGAGATCAGGGTTACACTGAAGCTTTCTTT.

In DNA form, the CDR3 reads TGTGCCAGCAGGGATTGGGGGGGAGAGACCCAGTACTTC. This codes for CASRDWGGETQYF. The chain joins TRBV2 to TRBJ2-5; 7 bases match TRBD2. Germline V gene sequence: CDR1 SNHLY, CDR2 FYNNEI. The V gene end was trimmed by 6 bases and the J gene end by 4 bases; junction bases not matched to a gene: 5. CDR3 length equals 13 residues.

This chain links TRBV19 with TRBJ1-1; TRBD1 matches 7 bases. Looked up from germline, CDR1 is LNHDA and CDR2 is SQIVND (reference sequence). The ends lost 6 bases at V and 4 bases at J; junction bases unmatched: 8. The CDR3 contains 14 residues. The CDR3 bases are TGTGCCAGTAGGGAGACAGGGTTGGGCACTGAAGCTTTCTTT. As protein: CASRETGLGTEAFF.

The chain has TRBV9 and TRBJ1-2; D is undetermined. The CDR3 is made up of 14 amino acids. The germline gives CDR1 SGDLS, CDR2 YYNGEE. Trimming took 1 base from V and 8 from J, leaving 15 bases between them. The CDR3 protein is CASSVRRYEGGYTF. CDR3 sequence (DNA): TGTGCCAGCAGCGTAAGACGCTACGAGGGCGGCTACACCTTC.

The J gene is TRBJ2-2, the V gene TRBV11-3; D possibly corresponds to TRBD2 (5 bases). CDR1 and CDR2 from the germline V gene are SGHNT and YENEEA. The CDR3 totals 15 residues. Trimming took off 4 bases at V and 7 bases at J, with 16 bases between the two ends. The CDR3 nucleotides are TGTGCCAGCAGCTCCCTCTCCGGGGTCAGCGGGGAGCTGTTTTTT. Protein product: CASSSLSGVSGELFF.

Here the CDR3 reads CASSQASGDGYTF. CDR3 nucleotides: TGTGCCAGCAGCCAAGCGTCGGGGGATGGCTACACCTTC. The genes are TRBV3-1 (or the pseudogene TRBV3-2) and TRBJ1-2; D is possibly TRBD1 (5 bases). In germline, CDR1 is LGHDT, CDR2 YNNKEL (reference sequence). This CDR3 spans 13 amino acids. V was clipped by 1 base and J by 6 bases, with 9 bases between them.

This rearrangement joins TRBV20-1 to TRBJ1-1, with 8 positions matching TRBD1. This CDR3 is 11 amino acids long. CDR1 and CDR2 (germline): DFQATT, SNEGSKA (reference sequence). V was pared by 6 bases and J by 4 bases, with 1 base of the junction left unmatched. The CDR3 region is CSAGQGTEAFF. In DNA, the CDR3 is TGCAGTGCCGGACAGGGCACTGAAGCTTTCTTT.

The V and J genes are TRBV5-4 and TRBJ1-6; 7 nucleotides line up with TRBD1. CDR1 is SGHNT, CDR2 YYREEE, per germline (reference sequence). This CDR3 is built from 16 residues. Germline trimming cut 4 bases from V and 2 bases from J; bases unmatched to any gene: 6. This CDR3 is CASSPRGRTYNSPLHF. CDR3 nucleotide sequence: TGTGCCAGCAGCCCCAGGGGGAGGACCTATAATTCACCCCTCCACTTT.